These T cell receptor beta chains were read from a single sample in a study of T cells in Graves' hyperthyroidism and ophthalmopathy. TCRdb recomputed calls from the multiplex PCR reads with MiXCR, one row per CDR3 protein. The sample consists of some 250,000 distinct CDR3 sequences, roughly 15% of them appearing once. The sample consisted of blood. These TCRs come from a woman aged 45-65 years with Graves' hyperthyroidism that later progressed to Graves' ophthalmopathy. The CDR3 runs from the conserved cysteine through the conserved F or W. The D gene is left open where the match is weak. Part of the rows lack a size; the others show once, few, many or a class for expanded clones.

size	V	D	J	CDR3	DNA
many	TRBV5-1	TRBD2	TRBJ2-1	CASSLGAGANEQFF	TGCGCCAGCAGCTTAGGAGCGGGAGCCAATGAGCAGTTCTTC
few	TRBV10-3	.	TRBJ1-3	CAISQSGNTIYF	TGTGCCATCAGCCAATCTGGAAACACCATATATTTT
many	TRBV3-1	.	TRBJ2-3	CASSLSSDTDTQYF	TGTGCCAGCAGCCTGAGTTCGGACACAGATACGCAGTATTTT
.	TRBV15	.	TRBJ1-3	CATSRPRTDSGNAIYF	TGTGCCACCAGCAGGCCTAGGACAGACTCTGGAAACGCCATATATTTT
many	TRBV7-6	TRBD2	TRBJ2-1	CASTSGLAGYNEQFF	TGTGCCAGCACCTCAGGACTAGCGGGTTACAATGAGCAGTTCTTC
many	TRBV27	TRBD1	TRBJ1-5	CASSLFGTGGYQPQHF	TGTGCCAGCAGTTTATTTGGGACAGGGGGGTATCAGCCCCAGCATTTT
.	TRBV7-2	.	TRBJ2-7	CASSYIGEQYF	TGTGCCAGCAGTTATATAGGGGAGCAGTACTTC
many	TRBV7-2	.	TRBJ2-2	CASSLVVGDTGELFF	TGTGCCAGCAGCTTAGTCGTGGGGGACACCGGGGAGCTGTTTTTT
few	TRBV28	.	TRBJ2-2	CASSLWGRNTGELFF	TGTGCCAGCAGTTTATGGGGGAGGAACACCGGGGAGCTGTTTTTT
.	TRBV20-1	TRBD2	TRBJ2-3	CSVPTSRTSTDTQYF	TGCAGTGTTCCGACTAGCAGGACTAGCACAGATACGCAGTATTTT
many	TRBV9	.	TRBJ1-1	CASSAGSQTEAFF	TGTGCCAGCAGCGCAGGGAGTCAAACTGAAGCTTTCTTT
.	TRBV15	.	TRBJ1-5	CATRGGARAGEPQHF	TGTGCCACCAGGGGGGGGGCCAGGGCCGGGGAGCCCCAGCATTTT
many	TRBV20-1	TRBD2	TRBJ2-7	CSAMSGATAYEQYF	TGCAGTGCTATGAGCGGGGCCACGGCCTACGAGCAGTACTTC
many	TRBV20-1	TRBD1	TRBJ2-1	CSARDRRQGDKNEQFF	TGCAGTGCTAGAGATCGGAGACAGGGGGACAAGAATGAGCAGTTCTTC
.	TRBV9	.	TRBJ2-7	CASSTWDGGDEQYF	TGTGCCAGCAGCACCTGGGACGGTGGTGACGAGCAGTACTTC
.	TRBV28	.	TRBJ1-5	CASSLPPPSSNQPQHF	TGTGCCAGCAGTTTACCCCCACCGTCTAGCAATCAGCCCCAGCATTTT
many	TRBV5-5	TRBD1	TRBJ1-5	CASSLGQVMNQPQHF	TGTGCCAGCAGCCTCGGACAGGTCATGAATCAGCCCCAGCATTTT
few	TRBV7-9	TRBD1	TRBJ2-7	CASSPRGQGALYEQYF	TGTGCCAGCAGCCCCAGAGGACAGGGGGCACTCTACGAGCAGTACTTC
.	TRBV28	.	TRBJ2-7	CASSLWASSYEQYF	TGTGCCAGCAGTTTGTGGGCTAGCTCCTACGAGCAGTACTTC